Listed here are 14 T cell receptor beta chains from one sample, sequenced in a study of blood T cell repertoires in COVID-19. Libraries were prepared by immunoSEQ multiplex PCR; TCRdb keeps only in-frame clonotypes and omits some of them. The sample has about 250,000 clones; just over 90% are singletons. The sample consisted of PBMCs or T cells enriched from blood (not recorded which). The receptors were gathered from a woman younger than 35 who had recovered from COVID-19.

The V gene is TRBV18, the J gene TRBJ2-1; possible D gene TRBD2, 5 bases. The CDR3 extends over 16 amino acids. Germline V gives CDR1 KGHSH, CDR2 LQKENI. Trimming removed 3 bases at V and 2 bases at J, with 14 bases between. CDR3 nucleotides: TGTGCCAGCTCACCTGGCGGACTTGTCACCTACAATGAGCAGTTCTTC. Its translation: CASSPGGLVTYNEQFF.

The chain employs TRBV19 and TRBJ2-7; 12 bases map to TRBD2. The V gene end was trimmed by 6 bases and the J gene end by 4 bases; junction bases not matched to a gene: 7. This CDR3 region has 15 residues. Germline V lookup: CDR1 LNHDA, CDR2 SQIVND (reference sequence). This CDR3 reads CASSDETSGSYEQYF. The CDR3 DNA follows: TGTGCCAGTAGCGACGAGACTAGCGGGAGTTACGAGCAGTACTTC. Full variable domain (missing parts from reference TRBV19 and TRBJ2-7): DGGITQSPKYLFRKEGQNVTLSCEQNLNHDAMYWYRQDPGQGLRLIYYSQIVNDFQKGDIAEGYSVSREKKESFPLTVTSAQKNPTAFYLCASSDETSGSYEQYFGPGTRLTVT.

V gene TRBV10-2 combines with J gene TRBJ1-1, with unresolved D. Trimming stripped 2 bases from V and 0 bases from J, with 13 bases between. This CDR3 spans 16 amino acids. Germline V gene sequence: CDR1 WSHSY, CDR2 SAAADI. In nucleotides, the CDR3 is TGCGCCAGCAGTGAGATGAAAAAGAGAATGAACACTGAAGCTTTCTTT. As protein: CASSEMKKRMNTEAFF.

The gene calls are TRBV9 and TRBJ2-3, with D maybe TRBD2 (7 bases). The germline V and J ends were trimmed by 0 bases and 3 bases, with 14 bases remaining between them. The CDR3 is made up of 16 amino acids. Germline V gives CDR1 SGDLS, CDR2 YYNGEE. The CDR3 region has the DNA TGTGCCAGCAGCGTAGAGGGGGGGCATAGGACAGATACGCAGTATTTT. It codes for CASSVEGGHRTDTQYF.

This chain connects TRBV7-8 to TRBJ1-2; 9 nucleotides line up with TRBD1. Trimming took 2 bases from V and 4 from J; bases not matched to a gene: 2. Germline lookup yields CDR1 SGHVS and CDR2 FQNEAQ. There are 14 residues in the CDR3. The CDR3 nucleotides are TGTGCCAGCAGCTTAACAGGGGGCGGCTATGGCTACACCTTC. Its protein product is CASSLTGGGYGYTF.

The chain uses TRBV15 and TRBJ1-2, with D tentatively TRBD1 (6 bases). The CDR3 is made up of 16 amino acids. V lost 5 bases and J 4 bases, leaving 20 bases between the germline ends. The germline V gene has CDR1 LNHNV and CDR2 YYDKDF (reference sequence). In DNA, the CDR3 is TGTGCCACCAGCTTTGGGGGCAGTTCGAACTTCTATGGCTACACCTTC. Amino acid sequence: CATSFGGSSNFYGYTF. Full variable domain (rest looked up from reference TRBV15 and TRBJ1-2): DAMVIQNPRYQVTQFGKPVTLSCSQTLNHNVMYWYQQKSSQAPKLLFHYYDKDFNNEADTPDNFQSRRPNTSFCFLDIRSPGLGDTAMYLCATSFGGSSNFYGYTFGSGTRLTVV.

The rearrangement uses TRBV5-1 and TRBJ1-1; possible D gene TRBD1, 5 bases. V dropped 6 bases and J dropped 0 bases, with 12 bases sitting between them. The CDR3 loop spans 14 amino acids. The germline gives CDR1 SGHRS, CDR2 YFSETQ. DNA of the CDR3: TGCGCCAGCAACGCCCTAGGGGTGAACACTGAAGCTTTCTTT. It codes for CASNALGVNTEAFF.

This chain joins TRBV10-3 and TRBJ1-1, with 7 bases fitting TRBD1. Germline V lookup: CDR1 ENHRY, CDR2 SYGVKD. This CDR3 contains 15 residues. J lost 0 bases, V lost 6 bases, and 7 bases had no gene match. CDR3 bases: TGTGCCATCAGCGCGATGACAGGGTTGAACACTGAAGCTTTCTTT. Translated: CAISAMTGLNTEAFF.

The chain combines TRBV6-6 with TRBJ2-1; 14 bases are a match to TRBD2. Germline V gives CDR1 MNHNY, CDR2 SVGAGI (reference sequence). V was clipped by 8 bases and J by 7 bases; unmatched bases: 1. The CDR3 length is 13 residues. The CDR3 nucleotides are TGTGCCAGCGGACTAGCGGGGGGTAATGAGCAGTTCTTC. Translation: CASGLAGGNEQFF.

The chain uses TRBV10-3 and TRBJ1-6; tentatively, D is TRBD1 (6 bases). V shed 2 bases and J shed 3 bases, with 8 bases lying between them. Germline assignment: CDR1 ENHRY and CDR2 SYGVKD. This CDR3 is 15 amino acids long. CDR3 sequence (DNA): TGTGCCATCAGTGAGGAAGGGGGCTATAATTCACCCCTCCACTTT. Translating gives CAISEEGGYNSPLHF.

This clone was counted a few times. The chain links TRBV4-2 to TRBJ2-3; D may be TRBD1 (6 bases). The germline gives CDR1 LGHNA, CDR2 YNFKEQ. Trimming took 2 bases from V and 4 from J, leaving 10 bases between them. This CDR3 comprises 14 residues. In DNA form, the CDR3 reads TGTGCCAGCAGCCAAAAACAGGGTCCAGATACGCAGTATTTT. Amino acids: CASSQKQGPDTQYF.

The chain recombines TRBV7-2 with TRBJ1-4; D gene ambiguous. This CDR3 has 14 residues. The germline V and J ends were trimmed by 5 bases and 3 bases, with 10 bases remaining between them. Germline V gene lookup returns CDR1 SGHTA and CDR2 FQGNSA. The CDR3 nucleotides are TGTGCCAGCAGCGACCCGGGAGCTAATGAAAAACTGTTTTTT. This gives the protein CASSDPGANEKLFF.

This clone is a singleton in its sample. The chain's CDR3 is CASSFSRADTQYF. In DNA, the CDR3 is TGTGCCAGCAGCTTTTCTCGCGCAGATACGCAGTATTTT. This chain connects TRBV7-9 to TRBJ2-3; D gene uncertain. The CDR3 consists of 13 residues. Germline lookup yields CDR1 SEHNR and CDR2 FQNEAQ (reference sequence). Trimming took 3 bases from V and 4 from J, leaving 8 bases between them.

The chain joins TRBV2 to TRBJ2-2; D is unresolved. Trimming removed 0 bases at V and 8 bases at J, with 10 bases between. The CDR3 is made up of 14 amino acids. Per germline, CDR1 SNHLY and CDR2 FYNNEI. This CDR3 is CASSEARPTGELFF. In DNA form, the CDR3 reads TGTGCCAGCAGTGAAGCGAGGCCCACAGGGGAGCTGTTTTTT.